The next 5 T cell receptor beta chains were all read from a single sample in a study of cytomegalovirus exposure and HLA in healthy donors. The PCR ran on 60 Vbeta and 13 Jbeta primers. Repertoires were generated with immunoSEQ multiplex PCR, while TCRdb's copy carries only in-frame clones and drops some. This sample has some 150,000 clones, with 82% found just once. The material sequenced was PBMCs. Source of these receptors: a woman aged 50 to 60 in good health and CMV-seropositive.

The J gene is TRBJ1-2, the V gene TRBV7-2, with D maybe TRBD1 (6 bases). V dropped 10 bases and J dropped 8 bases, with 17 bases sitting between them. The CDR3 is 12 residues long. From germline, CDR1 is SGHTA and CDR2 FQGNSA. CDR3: CATAQGSRGYTF. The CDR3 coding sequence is TGTGCCACCGCGCAGGGGTCTAGAGGCTACACCTTC.

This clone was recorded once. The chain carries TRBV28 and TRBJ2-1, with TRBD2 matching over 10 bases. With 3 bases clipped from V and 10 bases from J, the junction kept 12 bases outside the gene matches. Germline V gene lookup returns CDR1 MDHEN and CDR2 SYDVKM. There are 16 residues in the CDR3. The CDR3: CASSFGGSGRASEQFF. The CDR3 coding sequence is TGTGCCAGCAGTTTCGGGGGGAGCGGGAGGGCATCGGAGCAGTTCTTC.

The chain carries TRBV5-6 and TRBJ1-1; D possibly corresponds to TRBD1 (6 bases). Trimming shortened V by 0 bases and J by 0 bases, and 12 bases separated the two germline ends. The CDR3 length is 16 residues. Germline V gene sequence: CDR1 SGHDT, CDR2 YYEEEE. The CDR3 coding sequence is TGTGCCAGCAGCTTGGCCGGGGGGGCGATGAACACTGAAGCTTTCTTT. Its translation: CASSLAGGAMNTEAFF.

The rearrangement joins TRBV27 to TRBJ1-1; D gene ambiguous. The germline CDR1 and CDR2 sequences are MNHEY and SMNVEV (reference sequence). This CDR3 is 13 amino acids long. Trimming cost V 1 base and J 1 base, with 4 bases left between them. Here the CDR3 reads CASSLWPNTEAFF. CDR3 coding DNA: TGTGCCAGCAGTTTATGGCCGAACACTGAAGCTTTCTTT.

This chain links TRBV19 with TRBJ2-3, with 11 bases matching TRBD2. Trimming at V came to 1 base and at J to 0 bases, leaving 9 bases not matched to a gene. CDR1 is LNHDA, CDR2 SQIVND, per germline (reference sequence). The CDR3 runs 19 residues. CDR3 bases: TGTGCCAGTAGTATAGGGGAACTAGCGGGGGAGACTAGCACAGATACGCAGTATTTT. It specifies CASSIGELAGETSTDTQYF.